Below, 20 T cell receptor beta chains from the same sample are listed, as sequenced in a study of T cell responses to AZD1222 COVID-19 vaccine. Sequencing was performed with immunoSEQ multiplex PCR; in TCRdb, only in-frame clones are kept and a portion is missing. The profile shows roughly 77,000 clones, 92% of them singletons. Sequencing used peripheral blood, obtained 28 days after the second AZD1222 dose. Receptor source: an adult who received the AZD1222 COVID-19 vaccine.

This rearrangement joins TRBV6-5 to TRBJ2-5; possible D gene TRBD2, 7 bases. Per the germline V gene, CDR1 is MNHEY and CDR2 is SVGAGI. Trimming took 8 bases from V and 5 from J, leaving 18 bases between them. The CDR3 loop spans 14 amino acids. The CDR3 protein is CASSPRGAEETQYF. The DNA for the CDR3 is TGTGCCAGCTCCCCTCGGGGGGCAGAGGAGACCCAGTACTTC.

V and J are TRBV2 and TRBJ1-1; TRBD1 aligns across 11 bases. The length of the CDR3 is 14 residues. Trimming at V came to 10 bases and at J to 4 bases, leaving 8 bases not matched to a gene. The germline V gene encodes CDR1 SNHLY and CDR2 FYNNEI. The CDR3 sequence: CANHWTGGGTEAFF. CDR3 nucleotide sequence: TGTGCCAACCACTGGACAGGGGGCGGCACTGAAGCTTTCTTT. Variable domain in full (rest from reference TRBV2 and TRBJ1-1): EPEVTQTPSHQVTQMGQEVILRCVPISNHLYFYWYRQILGQKVEFLVSFYNNEISEKSEIFDDQFSVERPDGSNFTLKIRSTKLEDSAMYFCANHWTGGGTEAFFGQGTRLTVV.

The genes are TRBV9 and TRBJ2-7, with TRBD2 identical over 7 bases. V shed 0 bases and J 7 bases; nucleotides not matched to a gene: 22. CDR3 length: 19 residues. CDR1 SGDLS and CDR2 YYNGEE come from the germline V gene. This CDR3 reads CASSVATSSASGAFREQYF. Written as DNA, the CDR3 is TGTGCCAGCAGCGTAGCTACATCGTCGGCTAGCGGAGCCTTTCGGGAGCAGTACTTC.

The chain has TRBV7-8 and TRBJ2-7, with TRBD2 identical over 11 bases. Germline CDR1 and CDR2: SGHVS and FQNEAQ. CDR3 size: 15 residues. The V and J ends lost 4 bases and 3 bases, in that order; junction bases with no gene match: 5. CDR3 DNA: TGTGCCAGCAGCTCTCCTAGCGGGGGGAACTACGAGCAGTACTTC. This encodes CASSSPSGGNYEQYF.

CDR3 DNA sequence: TGTGCCAGCAGCTTGCTTAGCGGGAGTGGGAGCACAGATACGCAGTATTTT. Encoded protein: CASSLLSGSGSTDTQYF. The J gene is TRBJ2-3, the V gene TRBV7-3, with 9 nucleotides matching TRBD2. The CDR3 has 17 amino acids. V shed 3 bases and J 0 bases; nucleotides not matched to a gene: 7. Germline CDR1 and CDR2: SGHTA and FQGTGA.

V is TRBV30 and J is TRBJ1-5, with D unresolved. Deletions cut 5 bases from V and 3 bases from J, with 11 bases between. The CDR3 covers 13 residues. Germline CDR1 and CDR2: GTSNPN and SVGIG (reference sequence). CDR3 residues: CAWGRLLNQPQHF. CDR3 nucleotide sequence: TGTGCCTGGGGACGGCTCCTCAATCAGCCCCAGCATTTT.

The genes are TRBV21-1 and TRBJ1-2. TRBV21-1 is a pseudogene locus. CDR3 length: 14 residues. The CDR3 nucleotides are TGTGCCAGCAGCAAAGAGCGGTTGGGCTATGGCTACACCTTC. Translating it yields CASSKERLGYGYTF.

There are a few counts of this clone. V gene TRBV7-2 combines with J gene TRBJ1-5; TRBD1 might be the D (5 bases). This CDR3 is built from 14 residues. Per the germline V gene, CDR1 is SGHTA and CDR2 is FQGNSA. The germline V and J ends were trimmed by 2 bases and 2 bases, with 7 bases remaining between them. CDR3 in amino acids: CASSLKGGNQPQHF. For the CDR3, the DNA is TGTGCCAGCAGCTTAAAAGGGGGCAATCAGCCCCAGCATTTT.

V and J are TRBV7-8 and TRBJ2-5, with a possible D match to TRBD1 (6 bases). Trimming left V 2 bases short and J 2 bases short, with 12 bases between. CDR1 is SGHVS and CDR2 is FQNEAQ in the germline V gene. The CDR3 loop spans 15 amino acids. The CDR3 sequence: CASSLKGGWQETQYF. In nucleotides, the CDR3 is TGTGCCAGCAGCTTAAAAGGGGGTTGGCAAGAGACCCAGTACTTC. The whole variable domain, filled in from reference TRBV7-8 and TRBJ2-5, reads GAGVSQSPRYKVAKRGQDVALRCDPISGHVSLFWYQQALGQGPEFLTYFQNEAQLDKSGLPSDRFFAERPEGSVSTLKIQRTQQEDSAVYLCASSLKGGWQETQYFGPGTRLLVL.

The chain couples TRBV30 to TRBJ1-6, with D perhaps TRBD1 (5 bases). Germline CDR1 GTSNPN, CDR2 SVGIG (reference sequence). The germline V and J ends were trimmed by 2 bases and 7 bases, with 9 bases remaining between them. The CDR3 is 13 residues long. The CDR3, as DNA: TGTGCCTGGAGTACCAGGGAAAATTCACCCCTCCACTTT. Amino acids: CAWSTRENSPLHF.

This clone was recorded once. The chain combines TRBV19 with TRBJ1-5; D might be TRBD1 (6 bases). Germline V gene data show CDR1 as LNHDA and CDR2 as SQIVND (reference sequence). The CDR3 length is 13 residues. The V end was cut by 6 bases, the J end by 5 bases, with 11 bases between. The CDR3 protein is CASRTQGDQPQHF. In nucleotides, the CDR3 is TGTGCCAGTAGGACACAGGGTGATCAGCCCCAGCATTTT.

The chain links TRBV10-3 to TRBJ1-1; maybe TRBD1 (6 bases). Germline loops: CDR1 ENHRY, CDR2 SYGVKD. Deletions cut 3 bases from V and 0 bases from J, with 17 bases between. This CDR3 contains 17 residues. The CDR3 protein is CAISDNIPGHLNTEAFF. The DNA of the CDR3 is TGTGCCATCAGTGATAATATCCCGGGACACCTGAACACTGAAGCTTTCTTT.

The chain employs TRBV9 and TRBJ2-5, with 13 nucleotides matching TRBD2. Germline V CDR1 and CDR2: SGDLS, YYNGEE. CDR3 length: 17 amino acids. Trimming at V came to 0 bases and at J to 5 bases, leaving 7 bases not matched to a gene. For the CDR3, the DNA is TGTGCCAGCAGCGTAGGAGCTGGACTAGCGGGAGTGGAGACCCAGTACTTC. Translated, it gives CASSVGAGLAGVETQYF.

The gene calls are TRBV27 and TRBJ1-5, with D hard to call. Germline values: CDR1 MNHEY, CDR2 SMNVEV (reference sequence). CDR3 length equals 15 residues. V was pared by 6 bases and J by 5 bases, with 17 bases between. The CDR3 spells CASRPDWLKYQPQHF. The CDR3 DNA sequence: TGTGCCAGCAGGCCCGACTGGCTGAAGTATCAGCCCCAGCATTTT.

This chain joins TRBV7-9 and TRBJ1-3; no clear D. Per germline, CDR1 SEHNR and CDR2 FQNEAQ (reference sequence). The CDR3 covers 14 residues. Trimming stripped 2 bases from V and 4 bases from J, with 9 bases between. Here the CDR3 reads CASSLLGVGNTIYF. The CDR3 DNA is TGTGCCAGCAGCTTACTCGGGGTGGGAAACACCATATATTTT.

V is TRBV21-1 and J is TRBJ2-7; TRBD2 was called by the table and not checked on the DNA. TRBV21-1 is shown as a pseudogene. CDR3 size: 16 residues. The CDR3 spells CASSKRDSSATYEQYF. The CDR3 DNA reads as TGTGCCAGCAGCAAAAGGGACTCCTCAGCCACCTACGAGCAGTACTTC.

The rearrangement links TRBV5-1 to TRBJ2-5; 10 bases match TRBD2. The germline gives CDR1 SGHRS, CDR2 YFSETQ. The CDR3 has 16 amino acids. The V segment lost 4 bases and the J segment 2 bases; nucleotides outside the gene matches: 8. CDR3 protein: CASSPAPTSGQETQYF. The CDR3 DNA sequence: TGCGCCAGCAGCCCGGCCCCGACTAGCGGGCAAGAGACCCAGTACTTC.

This chain links TRBV7-9 with TRBJ1-2, with 8 bases fitting TRBD1. J gave up 4 bases and V 9 bases, and 7 bases lay outside the gene matches. The germline gives CDR1 SEHNR, CDR2 FQNEAQ (reference sequence). This CDR3 region has 13 residues. CDR3 in DNA: TGTGCCAGTAGCGACAGGGGTAGCTATGGCTACACCTTC. As protein: CASSDRGSYGYTF.

CDR3 residues: CSSSLLAGGNEQFF. CDR3 DNA: TGCAGCTCGAGCCTACTAGCGGGAGGGAATGAGCAGTTCTTC. The gene calls are TRBV29-1 and TRBJ2-1, with 13 bases identical to TRBD2. CDR3 length equals 14 residues. Unmatched junction bases numbered 8, after V lost 8 bases and J lost 7 bases. The germline V gene encodes CDR1 SQVTM and CDR2 ANQGSEA.

This chain joins TRBV6-5 and TRBJ1-4; 8 bases match TRBD1. The ends lost 10 bases at V and 5 bases at J; junction bases unmatched: 6. The germline V gene encodes CDR1 MNHEY and CDR2 SVGAGI. The CDR3 consists of 13 residues. DNA of the CDR3: TGTGCCACAGGACAGGGACCAAATGAAAAACTGTTTTTT. Its protein product is CATGQGPNEKLFF.